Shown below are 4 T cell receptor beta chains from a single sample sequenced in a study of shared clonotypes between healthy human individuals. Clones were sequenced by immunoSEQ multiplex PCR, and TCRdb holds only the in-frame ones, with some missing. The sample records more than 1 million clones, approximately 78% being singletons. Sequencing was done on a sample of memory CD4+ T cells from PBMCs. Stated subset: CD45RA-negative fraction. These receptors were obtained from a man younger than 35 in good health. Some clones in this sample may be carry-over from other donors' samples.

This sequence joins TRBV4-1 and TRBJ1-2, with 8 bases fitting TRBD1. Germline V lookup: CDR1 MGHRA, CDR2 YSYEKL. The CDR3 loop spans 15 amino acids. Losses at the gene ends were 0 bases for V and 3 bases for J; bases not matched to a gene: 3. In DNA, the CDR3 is TGCGCCAGCAGCCAAGAGGCGACAGGGGACTATGGCTACACCTTC. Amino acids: CASSQEATGDYGYTF.

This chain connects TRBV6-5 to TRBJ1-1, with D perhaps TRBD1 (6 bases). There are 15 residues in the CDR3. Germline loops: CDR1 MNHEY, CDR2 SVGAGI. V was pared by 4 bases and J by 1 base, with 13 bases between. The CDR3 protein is CASSFQGFGNTEAFF. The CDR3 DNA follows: TGTGCCAGCAGTTTTCAGGGGTTTGGGAACACTGAAGCTTTCTTT.

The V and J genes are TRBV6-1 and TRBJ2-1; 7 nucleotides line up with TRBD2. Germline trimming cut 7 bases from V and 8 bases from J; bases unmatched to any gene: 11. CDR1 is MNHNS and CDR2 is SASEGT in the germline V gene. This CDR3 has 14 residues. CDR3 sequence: CASNSNGRYDEQFF. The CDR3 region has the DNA TGTGCCAGCAACTCTAACGGGAGGTATGATGAGCAGTTCTTC.

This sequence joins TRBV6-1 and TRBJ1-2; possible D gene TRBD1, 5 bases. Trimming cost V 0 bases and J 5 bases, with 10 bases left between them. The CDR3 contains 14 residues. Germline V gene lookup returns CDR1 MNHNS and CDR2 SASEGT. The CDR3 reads CASSEAGARYGYTF. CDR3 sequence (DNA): TGTGCCAGCAGTGAAGCCGGGGCCAGGTATGGCTACACCTTC.